This TCR beta chain was sequenced for a study of T-cell memory formation after mild COVID-19. Study details: TCR clustering was largely donor specific.

This CDR3 has 18 amino acids. The V gene end was trimmed by 3 bases and the J gene end by 6 bases; junction bases not matched to a gene: 15. The germline CDR1 and CDR2 sequences are SGDLS and YYNGEE. Remarks on this clonotype: What it recognizes is unknown.

MiXCR was run by TCRdb on the 5' RACE reads, yielding one entry per CDR3 protein. The sample consists of some 600,000 distinct CDR3 sequences, 17% of them appearing once. Findings and limits, study-wide: CD4+ clones that contracted lay mainly in CM and EM; CD8+ ones lay in EMRA. Pre-infection memory already had some responding clones, implying cross-reactive memory joined.

The rearrangement links TRBV9 to TRBJ1-5, with 10 bases identical to TRBD1. Sequenced sample: PBMCs or a T cell subset sorted from them (not recorded which). The origin of this receptor is an adult woman who had mild COVID-19 (a few samples of this study predate the infection). Cell type and time point are not known. Here the CDR3 reads CASSAGQGTHFSSQPQHF. The CDR3 DNA reads TGTGCCAGCAGCGCGGGACAGGGGACTCATTTTTCGAGTCAGCCCCAGCATTTT.